The 8 T cell receptor beta chains given below trace back to one sample, sequenced in a study of T-cell reconstitution after alpha-beta-depleted transplantation in children. Findings and caveats of the study: T-cell counts and diversity at one year post-transplant came mainly from newly produced T cells.

Preparing the TCRbeta library involved the use of unique molecular identifiers. TCRdb analysed the PCR reads with MiXCR anew, one entry per CDR3 protein. The sample shows about 300,000 distinct CDR3 sequences, roughly 8.2% of them seen only once. No antigen has been assigned to these receptors. This specimen consisted of peripheral blood, obtained 360 days after TCRalphabeta/CD19-depleted stem cell transplant. The receptors stem from a female patient between 2 and 15 years old who had a stem cell transplant for Fanconi anemia, so the T cells may come from the graft donor.

This clonotype was counted a few times. This chain links TRBV3-1 with TRBJ2-3; D might be TRBD2 (6 bases). The CDR3 has 16 residues. Trimming took 5 bases from V and 0 from J, leaving 15 bases between them. Germline lookup yields CDR1 LGHDT and CDR2 YNNKEL (reference sequence). This CDR3 reads CASSSNRETSTDTQYF. The CDR3 nucleotides are TGTGCCAGCAGCTCAAACCGGGAGACTAGCACAGATACGCAGTATTTT.

In this sample, this clonotype turned up a few times. In DNA form, the CDR3 reads TGTGCCAGCAGTTACCCCGGTGGGAGCAATCAGCCCCAGCATTTT. Protein: CASSYPGGSNQPQHF. The rearrangement joins TRBV6-2 or TRBV6-3 to TRBJ1-5; D remains unclear. Between the trimmed V and J ends, which lost 2 bases and 1 base, there was a span of 9 bases. Germline values: CDR1 MNHEY, CDR2 SVGEGT. This CDR3 has 15 amino acids.

The sample holds many counts of this clonotype. The chain carries TRBV20-1 and TRBJ2-1, with a tentative D call TRBD2 (5 bases). This CDR3 contains 16 residues. Trimming removed 0 bases at V and 0 bases at J, with 12 bases between. Germline CDR1 reads DFQATT; CDR2 reads SNEGSKA (reference sequence). This chain's CDR3 is CSARDLRGSSYNEQFF. The CDR3 DNA reads TGCAGTGCTAGAGATCTTCGGGGTAGCTCCTACAATGAGCAGTTCTTC.

The V and J genes are TRBV5-5 and TRBJ1-5; the D is unclear. CDR1 and CDR2 from the germline V gene are SGHKS and YYEKEE (reference sequence). The length of the CDR3 is 15 residues. V lost 0 bases and J 0 bases, leaving 7 bases between the germline ends. In DNA, the CDR3 is TGTGCCAGCAGCTTGGCCGTCTATAGCAATCAGCCCCAGCATTTT. This translates into CASSLAVYSNQPQHF.

V is TRBV2 and J is TRBJ1-5; D not resolved. This CDR3 is built from 12 residues. The V and J ends lost 9 bases and 5 bases respectively, with 11 bases between them. Germline lookup yields CDR1 SNHLY and CDR2 FYNNEI. Here the CDR3 DNA reads TGTGCCAGTAATGGGCCGGATCAGCCCCAGCATTTT. Translated, it gives CASNGPDQPQHF.

The chain has TRBV7-3 and TRBJ2-5; D remains unclear. V gave up 7 bases and J gave up 0 bases, with 21 bases separating them. Germline V gene lookup returns CDR1 SGHTA and CDR2 FQGTGA. The CDR3 loop spans 17 amino acids. CDR3 bases: TGTGCCAGCAACGACGACTCCACCCTTTCGTACCAAGAGACCCAGTACTTC. Its translation is CASNDDSTLSYQETQYF.

The chain uses TRBV5-1 and TRBJ2-7; D call uncertain. This CDR3 contains 13 residues. Germline CDR1 and CDR2: SGHRS and YFSETQ. Trimming removed 5 bases at V and 2 bases at J, with 11 bases between. CDR3 in DNA: TGCGCCAGCAGTAATACATACGCCTACGAGCAGTACTTC. Translating gives CASSNTYAYEQYF. The whole variable domain, remainder taken from reference TRBV5-1 and TRBJ2-7, is KAGVTQTPRYLIKTRGQQVTLSCSPISGHRSVSWYQQTPGQGLQFLFEYFSETQRNKGNFPGRFSGRQFSNSRSEMNVSTLELGDSALYLCASSNTYAYEQYFGPGTRLTVT.

This clonotype was seen ten or more times. V usage is TRBV29-1 and J usage is TRBJ2-3; D is ambiguous. The CDR3 is made up of 12 amino acids. Germline CDR1 reads SQVTM; CDR2 reads ANQGSEA. The germline V and J ends were trimmed by 4 bases and 6 bases, with 11 bases remaining between them. The CDR3 loop reads CSVGRGWDTQYF. CDR3 in DNA: TGCAGCGTTGGGCGAGGTTGGGATACGCAGTATTTT.